This is a list of T cell receptor beta chains from one sample in a study of T-cell reconstitution after alpha-beta-depleted transplantation in children. A single record per CDR3 protein comes from TCRdb applying MiXCR to the PCR reads. Among some 350,000 distinct CDR3 sequences listed, 15% to 20% were seen once. This specimen was PBMCs, mostly from graft donor cells, taken 360 days after TCRalphabeta/CD19-depleted stem cell transplant. These TCRs come from a male patient between 2 and 10 years old who had a stem cell transplant for acute lymphoblastic leukemia, so the T cells may come from the graft donor. The CDR3 runs from the conserved cysteine through the conserved F or W. D genes are given only for firm matches. A clone size is listed for some rows: how often the clone was seen (once, few, many), or a class if it is expanded.

size	V	J	D	DNA	CDR3
many	TRBV27	TRBJ2-2	NA	TGTGCCAGCAGTTTAGGTGGGGCCGGGGAGCTGTTTTTT	CASSLGGAGELFF
many	TRBV5-1	TRBJ2-2	TRBD2	TGCGCCAGCAAGGGTAGCGGGAGGTCGAACACCGGGGAGCTGTTTTTT	CASKGSGRSNTGELFF
NA	TRBV7-9	TRBJ1-5	NA	TGTGCCAGCAGCTTACAGGGAGAGCCCCAGCATTTT	CASSLQGEPQHF
few	TRBV12-3/TRBV12-4	TRBJ2-1	TRBD2	TGTGCCAGCAGTTCTGTAGCGGGAGCCTACAATGAGCAGTTCTTC	CASSSVAGAYNEQFF
NA	TRBV4-3	TRBJ2-5	NA	TGCGCCAGCAGCCCAGGCGGACTCCTCCGGGAGACCCAGTACTTC	CASSPGGLLRETQYF
NA	TRBV4-2	TRBJ1-6	NA	TGTGCCAGCAGCCAAGATCCGAGCAGCTTAAGTGGGGCCCTCCACTTT	CASSQDPSSLSGALHF
many	TRBV28	TRBJ2-7	NA	TGTGCCAGCAGCACGAAGTCCCTTACCTACGAGCAGTACTTC	CASSTKSLTYEQYF
NA	TRBV5-5	TRBJ2-7	TRBD2	TGTGCCAGCAGTTCGGGACTAGCGGGATTCCTCTCCTACGAGCAGTACTTC	CASSSGLAGFLSYEQYF
few	TRBV7-9	TRBJ2-7	NA	TGTGCCAGCAGCCCTACAGAGTCGGGGGAGCAGTACTTC	CASSPTESGEQYF
NA	TRBV7-9	TRBJ1-1	NA	TGTGCCAGCAGCTACGGGCGTTTCGAAGCTTTCTTT	CASSYGRFEAFF
NA	TRBV28	TRBJ2-3	NA	TGTGCCAGCAGCTTCTCGCCACCACTAGCACTCCCAGATACGCAGTATTTT	CASSFSPPLALPDTQYF
few	TRBV9	TRBJ2-3	TRBD2	TGTGCCTACACTAGCGTAACAGGAGACCACACAGATACGCAGTATTTT	CAYTSVTGDHTDTQYF
NA	TRBV4-3	TRBJ2-1	TRBD2	TGCGCCAGCAGCCAAGCCGCCTCGGGAGGGCCCATCTACAATGAGCAGTTCTTC	CASSQAASGGPIYNEQFF
NA	TRBV19	TRBJ1-5	NA	TGTGCCAGTACCGGAGCAGACAGGTATGACAATCAGCCCCAGCATTTT	CASTGADRYDNQPQHF
NA	TRBV24-1	TRBJ2-5	NA	TGTGCCACCAGTGATACCACAGGGTCACGGACCCAGTACTTC	CATSDTTGSRTQYF
many	TRBV4-3	TRBJ2-2	TRBD2	TGCGCCAGCAGACTAGCGGGATCCACCGGGGAGCTGTTTTTT	CASRLAGSTGELFF
few	TRBV5-1	TRBJ2-4	NA	TGCGCCAGCAGCGCTATGGGCATTCAGTACTTC	CASSAMGIQYF